This passage covers 29 T cell receptor beta chains from one sample sequenced in a study of siplizumab effects on memory and regulatory T cells. Assay used: immunoSEQ multiplex PCR; TCRdb lists only in-frame clones, some missing. The sample lists about 68,000 clones, around 93% occurring once. The sequencing sample was made of CD8+ T cells sorted from blood. The receptors originated from a human donor in good health.

V and J are TRBV5-5 and TRBJ2-7, with 12 bases lining up with TRBD2. Germline CDR1 reads SGHKS; CDR2 reads YYEKEE (reference sequence). V lost 4 bases to trimming and J lost 3 bases; unmatched junction nucleotides: 5. The CDR3 loop spans 15 amino acids. CDR3 sequence reads: CASSPGLAGIYEQYF. The CDR3 DNA reads as TGTGCCAGCAGCCCTGGACTAGCGGGGATCTACGAGCAGTACTTC.

This clone was recorded once. The chain couples TRBV5-1 to TRBJ2-5; tentative D call: TRBD2 (5 bases). V lost 0 bases to trimming and J lost 11 bases, with 11 bases between them. This CDR3 has 12 amino acids. Germline CDR1 and CDR2: SGHRS and YFSETQ. Here the CDR3 DNA reads TGCGCCAGCAGCTTGGACGGTTGGGAGCAGTACTTC. It codes for CASSLDGWEQYF.

The chain is built from TRBV15 and TRBJ2-7; a weak D match, TRBD2 (6 bases). CDR3 length equals 16 residues. Germline values: CDR1 LNHNV, CDR2 YYDKDF (reference sequence). V lost 1 base and J lost 2, with 15 bases in between. The CDR3 reads CATSRGASESPYEQYF. The CDR3 bases are TGTGCCACCAGCAGAGGGGCTAGCGAGTCCCCCTACGAGCAGTACTTC.

This chain uses TRBV5-1 with TRBJ2-5; the match to TRBD2 covers 11 bases. This CDR3 contains 15 residues. With 5 bases clipped from V and 1 base from J, the junction kept 4 bases outside the gene matches. The V gene's germline CDR1 is SGHRS and CDR2 YFSETQ. CDR3 sequence (DNA): TGCGCCAGCAGTCAGACTAGCGGGACCCAAGAGACCCAGTACTTC. This codes for CASSQTSGTQETQYF.

This clone was seen only once. V usage is TRBV6-5 and J usage is TRBJ2-1; 7 nucleotides match TRBD1. CDR3 length: 12 amino acids. Germline CDR1 is MNHEY and CDR2 is SVGAGI. With V trimmed by 6 bases and J by 7 bases, 3 bases remained unmatched. The CDR3 DNA sequence: TGTGCCAGCAGCCCGACAGGGAATGAGCAGTTCTTC. It yields the protein CASSPTGNEQFF.

This clone was detected only once. This chain links TRBV5-4 with TRBJ1-1; 8 positions agree with TRBD1. V lost 3 bases and J lost 6; bases outside the gene matches: 7. The CDR3 sequence is 14 residues long. Germline V gene data show CDR1 as SGHNT and CDR2 as YYREEE (reference sequence). Here the CDR3 reads CASSSGTGSAEAFF. DNA of the CDR3: TGTGCCAGCAGCTCCGGGACAGGCAGCGCTGAAGCTTTCTTT.

The V gene is TRBV6-5, the J gene TRBJ1-6; D remains ambiguous. CDR3 length equals 15 residues. Looked up from germline, CDR1 is MNHEY and CDR2 is SVGAGI. V lost 4 bases to trimming and J lost 3 bases, with 10 bases between them. In DNA, the CDR3 is TGTGCCAGCAGTTCCCTTGGCAGCTATAATTCACCCCTCCACTTT. It specifies CASSSLGSYNSPLHF.

The chain couples TRBV11-2 to TRBJ2-5; 8 bases map to TRBD1. The CDR3 runs to 15 residues. The germline V gene encodes CDR1 SGHAT and CDR2 FQNNGV. V lost 5 bases to trimming and J lost 2 bases; unmatched junction nucleotides: 7. The CDR3 region is CASSHPGTGQETQYF. In DNA, the CDR3 is TGTGCCAGCAGCCATCCCGGGACAGGACAAGAGACCCAGTACTTC.

V is TRBV7-9 and J is TRBJ2-7, with TRBD1 as a possible D gene (5 bases). The CDR3 runs 13 residues. The V gene lost 5 bases and the J gene lost 5 bases, with 13 bases spanning the gap. Germline loops: CDR1 SEHNR, CDR2 FQNEAQ (reference sequence). In DNA, the CDR3 is TGTGCCAGCAGCGCGGTGCAGGGCCACGAGCAGTACTTC. This translates into CASSAVQGHEQYF.

The chain is built from TRBV19 and TRBJ1-5; D call uncertain. Deletions cut 4 bases from V and 0 bases from J, with 7 bases between. Germline V gene data show CDR1 as LNHDA and CDR2 as SQIVND (reference sequence). The CDR3 is made up of 14 amino acids. The CDR3 DNA is TGTGCCAGTAGTACAGGTTTTAGCAATCAGCCCCAGCATTTT. This encodes CASSTGFSNQPQHF.

CDR3 amino acids: CASSPRGEIEKLFF. CDR3 sequence (DNA): TGTGCCAGCAGTCCCAGGGGGGAGATTGAAAAACTGTTTTTT. The V gene is TRBV27, the J gene TRBJ1-4; 7 bases are a match to TRBD1. Unmatched junction bases numbered 7, after V lost 5 bases and J lost 7 bases. The CDR3 consists of 14 residues. The V gene's germline CDR1 is MNHEY and CDR2 SMNVEV (reference sequence).

The chain recombines TRBV27 with TRBJ1-1; D call uncertain. Trimming cost V 0 bases and J 6 bases, with 8 bases left between them. The germline gives CDR1 MNHEY, CDR2 SMNVEV (reference sequence). The length of the CDR3 is 13 residues. Here the CDR3 DNA reads TGTGCCAGCAGTTTATCAGGGCCCGCTGAAGCTTTCTTT. Its translation is CASSLSGPAEAFF.

This clone was observed once. Written as DNA, the CDR3 is TGTGCCAGCAGCTTATTAGTCCAACCAATCCCCAATGAGCAGTTCTTC. It translates to CASSLLVQPIPNEQFF. V gene TRBV7-6 combines with J gene TRBJ2-1; D is ambiguous. V gave up 2 bases and J gave up 6 bases, with 17 bases separating them. CDR3 size: 16 residues. Germline CDR1 SGHVS, CDR2 FNYEAQ. Filled out from reference TRBV7-6 and TRBJ2-1, the complete variable domain reads GAGVSQSPRYKVTKRGQDVALRCDPISGHVSLYWYRQALGQGPEFLTYFNYEAQQDKSGLPNDRFSAERPEGSISTLTIQRTEQRDSAMYRCASSLLVQPIPNEQFFGPGTRLTVL.

This clone was detected only once. V usage is TRBV4-1 and J usage is TRBJ2-1; D is possibly TRBD1 (6 bases). Looked up from germline, CDR1 is MGHRA and CDR2 is YSYEKL. V lost 0 bases and J lost 2, with 11 bases in between. CDR3 length equals 16 residues. The DNA of the CDR3 is TGCGCCAGCAGCCAAGACGGACAGAATCCCTACAATGAGCAGTTCTTC. Its protein is CASSQDGQNPYNEQFF.

The rearrangement links TRBV27 to TRBJ2-3; D remains ambiguous. The CDR3 runs to 10 residues. The germline CDR1 and CDR2 sequences are MNHEY and SMNVEV (reference sequence). Trimming cost V 8 bases and J 5 bases, with 5 bases left between them. The CDR3, as DNA: TGTGCCAGCTGCGAAGATACGCAGTATTTT. This translates into CASCEDTQYF.

V is TRBV10-3 and J is TRBJ2-3; 11 bases align to TRBD2. The CDR3 contains 16 residues. V shed 3 bases and J 2 bases; nucleotides not matched to a gene: 4. Germline V gene sequence: CDR1 ENHRY, CDR2 SYGVKD. CDR3 DNA sequence: TGTGCCATCAGTGACGCTAGCGGGGGGACCACAGATACGCAGTATTTT. Translated, it gives CAISDASGGTTDTQYF.

This chain connects TRBV28 to TRBJ2-5, with 12 bases that match TRBD2. This CDR3 has 16 amino acids. Trimming removed 5 bases from V and 5 bases from J; junction bases left unmatched: 9. CDR1 is MDHEN, CDR2 SYDVKM, per germline. CDR3 in DNA: TGTGCCAGCAGTAGGACTAGCGGGGCCTCCCTGGAGACCCAGTACTTC. The encoded protein is CASSRTSGASLETQYF.

The CDR3 bases are TGTGCCTGGAGTGAGGGCAGCTACGAGCAGTACTTC. Protein: CAWSEGSYEQYF. The chain joins TRBV30 to TRBJ2-7; D ambiguous. The CDR3 covers 12 residues. V was clipped by 1 base and J by 3 bases, with 7 bases between them. CDR1 is GTSNPN, CDR2 SVGIG, per germline (reference sequence).

This clone occurred once. The chain is built from TRBV28 and TRBJ2-1, with D unresolved. Deletions cut 3 bases from V and 6 bases from J, with 12 bases between. Germline CDR1 reads MDHEN; CDR2 reads SYDVKM. This CDR3 has 14 residues. The CDR3 region has the DNA TGTGCCAGCAGTTTCTCCCCTCCTGGCAATGAGCAGTTCTTC. It encodes CASSFSPPGNEQFF.

This sequence joins TRBV7-2 and TRBJ2-3; D not certain. The germline V and J ends were trimmed by 7 bases and 1 base, with 15 bases remaining between them. The V gene's germline CDR1 is SGHTA and CDR2 FQGNSA. The CDR3 length is 15 residues. CDR3 protein: CASTDDGGGTDTQYF. The DNA for the CDR3 is TGTGCCAGCACAGATGATGGCGGTGGCACAGATACGCAGTATTTT.

The CDR3 here is CASSLRTGTTNTEAFF. The CDR3 DNA sequence: TGTGCCAGCAGCTTAAGGACAGGGACGACGAACACTGAAGCTTTCTTT. The rearrangement joins TRBV11-3 to TRBJ1-1, with 8 nucleotides matching TRBD1. Trimming cost V 2 bases and J 1 base; bases outside gene matches: 6. Germline V lookup: CDR1 SGHNT, CDR2 YENEEA. The CDR3 covers 16 residues.

The J gene is TRBJ2-7, the V gene TRBV27, with D uncertain. The V end lost 6 bases, the J end lost 0 bases, and 12 bases lay between the germline ends. From germline, CDR1 is MNHEY and CDR2 SMNVEV (reference sequence). The CDR3 covers 14 residues. The CDR3 DNA sequence: TGTGCCAGCAGCCCCCGTGAGTACTCCTACGAGCAGTACTTC. It yields the protein CASSPREYSYEQYF.

This chain links TRBV6-5 with TRBJ1-2; weak D call: TRBD1 (5 bases). The V end was cut by 4 bases, the J end by 7 bases, with 10 bases between. The CDR3 spans 12 residues. Germline V gene sequence: CDR1 MNHEY, CDR2 SVGAGI. The CDR3 DNA sequence: TGTGCCAGCAGTTTGGGGCAGGGTGGCTACACCTTC. The encoded protein is CASSLGQGGYTF.

The table lists this clone with a count of one. This rearrangement joins TRBV5-1 to TRBJ1-5, with 8 bases matching TRBD1. Per germline, CDR1 SGHRS and CDR2 YFSETQ. The CDR3 has 19 amino acids. After removal of 4 bases from V and 0 bases from J, the junction contained 15 bases not matched to a gene. The CDR3 reads CASSKHADRAFYSNQPQHF. DNA of the CDR3: TGCGCCAGCAGCAAACACGCGGACAGGGCCTTTTATAGCAATCAGCCCCAGCATTTT.

The rearrangement joins TRBV6-5 to TRBJ1-1; 7 nucleotides line up with TRBD1. The ends lost 0 bases at V and 4 bases at J; junction bases unmatched: 5. Germline V gene lookup returns CDR1 MNHEY and CDR2 SVGAGI. The CDR3 is made up of 15 amino acids. As DNA, the CDR3 is TGTGCCAGCAGTTACTCCCCGACAGGGTCCACTGAAGCTTTCTTT. Residues: CASSYSPTGSTEAFF.

The rearrangement links TRBV9 to TRBJ2-1; a possible D gene is TRBD2 (6 bases). V was clipped by 4 bases and J by 4 bases, with 15 bases between them. The CDR3 contains 15 residues. Germline loops: CDR1 SGDLS, CDR2 YYNGEE. DNA for the CDR3: TGTGCCAGCAGCCCGGAGGGCAGTCATTACAATGAGCAGTTCTTC. Translating gives CASSPEGSHYNEQFF. Based on the CDR3 plus reference TRBV9 and TRBJ2-1, the full variable domain is DSGVTQTPKHLITATGQRVTLRCSPRSGDLSVYWYQQSLDQGLQFLIQYYNGEERAKGNILERFSAQQFPDLHSELNLSSLELGDSALYFCASSPEGSHYNEQFFGPGTRLTVL.

This chain joins TRBV6-4 and TRBJ1-5, with 8 bases lining up with TRBD1. The CDR3 is made up of 16 amino acids. V lost 5 bases, J lost 1 base, and 7 bases stayed unmatched. CDR1 MRHNA and CDR2 SNTAGT come from the germline V gene. As DNA, the CDR3 is TGTGCCAGCAGTCTACTACGACAGGGGAGCAATCAGCCCCAGCATTTT. Translated: CASSLLRQGSNQPQHF.

The rearrangement joins TRBV5-6 to TRBJ2-3, with D perhaps matching TRBD1 (5 bases). Trimming took 0 bases from V and 0 from J, leaving 11 bases between them. There are 16 residues in the CDR3. Germline loops: CDR1 SGHDT, CDR2 YYEEEE. The CDR3: CASSLVAGSSTDTQYF. The CDR3 DNA reads TGTGCCAGCAGCTTGGTCGCAGGGTCTAGCACAGATACGCAGTATTTT.

The chain recombines TRBV6-1 with TRBJ1-5, with D hard to call. From germline, CDR1 is MNHNS and CDR2 SASEGT. V lost 7 bases and J lost 9, with 13 bases in between. This CDR3 spans 12 amino acids. As DNA, the CDR3 is TGTGCCAGCAACGACCCCCTATGGCCCCAGCATTTT. This encodes CASNDPLWPQHF.